The next 24 T cell receptor beta chains were all read from a single sample in a study of T cells in localized non-small cell lung cancer. The assay was immunoSEQ multiplex PCR, and TCRdb's table has in-frame clones only and misses some. The sample has around 24,000 clones; 80% to 85% are singletons. This specimen was PBMCs, taken before any cancer treatment. These receptors came from a man aged 40 to 75 with stage II lung adenocarcinoma.

This clone is a singleton in its sample. The chain links TRBV6-6 to TRBJ1-1; maybe TRBD1 (6 bases). This CDR3 spans 14 amino acids. V lost 0 bases and J 9 bases, leaving 14 bases between the germline ends. Per the germline V gene, CDR1 is MNHNY and CDR2 is SVGAGI (reference sequence). The CDR3 nucleotides are TGTGCCAGCAGTTACTCTGGGGGGGCTAGTAAAGCTTTCTTT. Encoded protein: CASSYSGGASKAFF.

The rearrangement links TRBV4-2 to TRBJ2-3; 10 bases match TRBD2. Germline V gene data show CDR1 as LGHNA and CDR2 as YNFKEQ. With 3 bases clipped from V and 2 bases from J, the junction kept 14 bases outside the gene matches. This CDR3 has 19 residues. CDR3: CASSQASGRIDWITDTQYF. CDR3 DNA: TGTGCCAGCAGCCAGGCTAGCGGGAGAATAGATTGGATCACAGATACGCAGTATTTT.

This sequence joins TRBV5-1 and TRBJ1-2; D gene uncertain. The germline gives CDR1 SGHRS, CDR2 YFSETQ. The CDR3 is 14 amino acids. Trimming removed 4 bases from V and 8 bases from J, with 18 bases in between. Here the CDR3 reads CASSAGGPSGGYTF. The CDR3 DNA sequence: TGCGCCAGCAGCGCCGGAGGGCCCTCTGGCGGCTACACCTTC.

This clone occurred once. The rearrangement links TRBV30 to TRBJ2-3; 8 positions agree with TRBD1. The CDR3 has 17 residues. With V trimmed by 0 bases and J by 0 bases, 8 bases remained unmatched. CDR1 is GTSNPN and CDR2 is SVGIG in the germline V gene (reference sequence). The CDR3 DNA reads as TGTGCCTGGAGTGTACCAGGGACAGGTTATAGCACAGATACGCAGTATTTT. It specifies CAWSVPGTGYSTDTQYF.

The chain uses TRBV19 and TRBJ2-1; 9 nucleotides align to TRBD2. Trimming removed 2 bases from V and 6 bases from J; junction bases left unmatched: 5. CDR3 length: 15 residues. The germline CDR1 and CDR2 sequences are LNHDA and SQIVND (reference sequence). The CDR3 reads CASSIWGLAINEQFF. The DNA for the CDR3 is TGTGCCAGTAGTATATGGGGACTAGCAATCAATGAGCAGTTCTTC.

The chain employs TRBV2 and TRBJ2-2; no reliable D call. V lost 4 bases and J 3 bases, leaving 3 bases between the germline ends. The CDR3 runs to 12 residues. Per germline, CDR1 SNHLY and CDR2 FYNNEI. Here the CDR3 DNA reads TGTGCCAGCAGTGCAGACACCGGGGAGCTGTTTTTT. Translation gives CASSADTGELFF.

This clone was detected only once. The chain uses TRBV4-3 and TRBJ2-1, with a weak D call TRBD2 (5 bases). The CDR3 length is 16 residues. V was shortened by 3 bases and J by 6 bases, with 18 bases between the two germline ends. Germline CDR1 and CDR2: LGHNA and YSLEER. The CDR3 is CASSQGSPGSGNEQFF. As DNA, the CDR3 is TGCGCCAGCAGCCAGGGGTCGCCTGGAAGCGGCAATGAGCAGTTCTTC.

The J gene is TRBJ1-2, the V gene TRBV4-2; 8 positions agree with TRBD1. J lost 8 bases, V lost 1 base, and 9 bases had no gene match. The length of the CDR3 is 15 residues. Germline V gene sequence: CDR1 LGHNA, CDR2 YNFKEQ. The CDR3 sequence is CASSQAGQAAEGYTF. CDR3 bases: TGTGCCAGCAGCCAAGCGGGACAGGCCGCAGAAGGCTACACCTTC.

The J gene is TRBJ2-7, the V gene TRBV28; D remains ambiguous. This CDR3 is 12 amino acids long. V gave up 2 bases and J gave up 3 bases, with 5 bases separating them. Germline V gives CDR1 MDHEN, CDR2 SYDVKM. The CDR3 spells CASSLRYYEQYF. CDR3 coding DNA: TGTGCCAGCAGTTTACGGTACTACGAGCAGTACTTC.

This clone was observed a few times. The gene calls are TRBV19 and TRBJ1-2; TRBD1 aligns across 10 bases. The J segment lost 5 bases and the V segment lost 2 bases, leaving 5 bases of the junction unmatched. Germline CDR1 reads LNHDA; CDR2 reads SQIVND (reference sequence). CDR3 length: 15 amino acids. CDR3 protein: CASSIIGTGVYGYTF. CDR3 nucleotide sequence: TGTGCCAGTAGTATAATAGGGACAGGGGTGTATGGCTACACCTTC.

The rearrangement joins TRBV30 to TRBJ2-2; 14 bases map to TRBD2. The CDR3 has 16 residues. Trimming took 7 bases from V and 0 from J; bases not matched to a gene: 4. CDR1 is GTSNPN and CDR2 is SVGIG in the germline V gene (reference sequence). CDR3 nucleotides: TGTGCCTACAGGACTAGCGGGAGGACGAACACCGGGGAGCTGTTTTTT. Residues: CAYRTSGRTNTGELFF.

The chain recombines TRBV7-9 with TRBJ1-6; D might be TRBD1 (5 bases). The length of the CDR3 is 12 residues. Germline V gene data show CDR1 as SEHNR and CDR2 as FQNEAQ (reference sequence). The V gene lost 8 bases and the J gene lost 8 bases, with 10 bases spanning the gap. This CDR3 reads CASSRGYSPLHF. The DNA of the CDR3 is TGTGCCAGCTCACGGGGGTATTCACCCCTCCACTTT.

The chain has TRBV6-5 and TRBJ1-1, with D perhaps TRBD1 (5 bases). Trimming removed 7 bases at V and 1 base at J, with 13 bases between. This CDR3 comprises 14 residues. The germline CDR1 and CDR2 sequences are MNHEY and SVGAGI. CDR3 DNA: TGTGCCAGCATGGGGGATCTGAAGAACACTGAAGCTTTCTTT. Residues: CASMGDLKNTEAFF.

The chain carries TRBV5-1 and TRBJ1-1; TRBD1 agrees at 7 bases. CDR3 size: 14 residues. In germline, CDR1 is SGHRS, CDR2 YFSETQ. The V segment lost 3 bases and the J segment 6 bases; nucleotides outside the gene matches: 8. The CDR3: CASSWGGGDAEAFF. The CDR3 DNA follows: TGCGCCAGCAGCTGGGGAGGGGGCGACGCTGAAGCTTTCTTT.

The CDR3 DNA sequence: TGTGCCAGCAGCTTTAACCGGGACAATGAGCAGTTCTTC. Its protein product is CASSFNRDNEQFF. The V call is TRBV7-2, the J call TRBJ2-1; D remains ambiguous. The CDR3 length is 13 residues. From germline, CDR1 is SGHTA and CDR2 FQGNSA. The V and J ends lost 3 bases and 5 bases respectively, with 8 bases between them.

The chain uses TRBV6-5 and TRBJ2-3; 7 nucleotides align to TRBD2. This CDR3 region has 15 residues. Germline V lookup: CDR1 MNHEY, CDR2 SVGAGI. After removal of 0 bases from V and 8 bases from J, the junction contained 8 bases not matched to a gene. As DNA, the CDR3 is TGTGCCAGCAGTTACTCTTACGCGGGAGTGGGTACGCAGTATTTT. Amino acids: CASSYSYAGVGTQYF.

The V gene is TRBV2, the J gene TRBJ1-2; D is undetermined. In germline, CDR1 is SNHLY, CDR2 FYNNEI. The CDR3 sequence is 14 residues long. V was pared by 3 bases and J by 1 base, with 9 bases between. This CDR3 reads CASSEDGYNYGYTF. Written as DNA, the CDR3 is TGTGCCAGCAGTGAGGACGGGTATAACTATGGCTACACCTTC.

This clone was seen a handful of times. This chain links TRBV27 with TRBJ2-7; D is unresolved. The V gene's germline CDR1 is MNHEY and CDR2 SMNVEV (reference sequence). The CDR3 is 13 amino acids. Trimming stripped 3 bases from V and 3 bases from J, with 9 bases between. The CDR3 coding sequence is TGTGCCAGCAGTTTGGCACAGAGCTACGAGCAGTACTTC. Protein sequence: CASSLAQSYEQYF.

This clone has more than one count but fewer than ten. The chain has TRBV2 and TRBJ2-2; D remains unclear. The CDR3 runs to 14 residues. The V gene's germline CDR1 is SNHLY and CDR2 FYNNEI. The V and J ends lost 4 bases and 5 bases respectively, with 11 bases between them. The DNA of the CDR3 is TGTGCCAGCAGTGTCAACACCGAAACCGGGGAGCTGTTTTTT. The encoded protein is CASSVNTETGELFF.

The rearrangement joins TRBV19 to TRBJ1-6, with 10 nucleotides matching TRBD1. This CDR3 has 15 residues. CDR1 is LNHDA and CDR2 is SQIVND in the germline V gene (reference sequence). With V trimmed by 5 bases and J by 7 bases, 5 bases remained unmatched. CDR3 protein: CASSPPGQGNSPLHF. The CDR3 DNA follows: TGTGCCAGTAGTCCCCCGGGACAGGGGAATTCACCCCTCCACTTT.

For the CDR3, the DNA is TGCGCCAGCAGCTTTGGCGGGGGGGCCAACGAGCAGTACTTC. It is translated as CASSFGGGANEQYF. The chain employs TRBV5-1 and TRBJ2-7; 9 nucleotides line up with TRBD2. With 2 bases clipped from V and 5 bases from J, the junction kept 5 bases outside the gene matches. Per the germline V gene, CDR1 is SGHRS and CDR2 is YFSETQ. This CDR3 region has 14 residues.

This rearrangement joins TRBV7-2 to TRBJ1-1, with D perhaps TRBD1 (6 bases). From germline, CDR1 is SGHTA and CDR2 FQGNSA. This CDR3 has 13 residues. Trimming pared 5 bases from V and 11 bases from J, leaving 18 bases between. CDR3 amino acids: CASSPNRAGGAFF. The CDR3 region has the DNA TGTGCCAGCAGCCCGAACAGGGCCGGGGGGGCTTTCTTT.

This clone was detected once. The chain has TRBV29-1 and TRBJ1-4; TRBD1 might be the D (6 bases). Germline CDR1 is SQVTM and CDR2 is ANQGSEA. V was cut by 0 bases and J by 3 bases, with 11 bases left in between. The CDR3 has 15 amino acids. In DNA, the CDR3 is TGCAGCGTTGAAGAACTGGGGGCGTCTAATGAAAAACTGTTTTTT. This sequence encodes CSVEELGASNEKLFF.

CDR3 sequence reads: CASSLRRDSYEQYF. The CDR3 nucleotides are TGTGCCAGCAGTTTAAGGCGGGATTCATACGAGCAGTACTTC. The chain has TRBV27 and TRBJ2-7; D might be TRBD2 (6 bases). CDR3 size: 14 residues. Germline V gene lookup returns CDR1 MNHEY and CDR2 SMNVEV (reference sequence). V lost 2 bases, J lost 4 bases, and 12 bases lay in between.